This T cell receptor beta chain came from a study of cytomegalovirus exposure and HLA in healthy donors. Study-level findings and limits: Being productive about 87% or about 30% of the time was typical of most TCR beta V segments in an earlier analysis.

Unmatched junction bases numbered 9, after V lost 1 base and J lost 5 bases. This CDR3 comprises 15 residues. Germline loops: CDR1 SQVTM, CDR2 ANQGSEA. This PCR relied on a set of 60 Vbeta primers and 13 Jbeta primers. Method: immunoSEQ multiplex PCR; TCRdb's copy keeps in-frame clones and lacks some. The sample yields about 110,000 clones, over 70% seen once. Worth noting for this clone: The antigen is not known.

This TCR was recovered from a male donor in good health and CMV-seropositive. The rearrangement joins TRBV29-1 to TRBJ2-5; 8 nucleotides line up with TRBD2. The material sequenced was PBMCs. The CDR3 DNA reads TGCAGCGTTGAAGTCTCGGGGGGGGCGCGGGAGACCCAGTACTTC. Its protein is CSVEVSGGARETQYF.